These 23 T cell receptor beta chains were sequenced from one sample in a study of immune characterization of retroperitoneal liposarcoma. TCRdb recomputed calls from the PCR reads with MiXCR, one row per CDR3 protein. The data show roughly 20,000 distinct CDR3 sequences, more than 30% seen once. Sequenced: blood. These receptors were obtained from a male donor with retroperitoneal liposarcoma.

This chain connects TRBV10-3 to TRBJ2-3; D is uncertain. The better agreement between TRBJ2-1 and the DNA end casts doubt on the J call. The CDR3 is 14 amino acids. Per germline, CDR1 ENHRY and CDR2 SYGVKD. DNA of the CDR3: TGTGCCATCAGCCCCGGGCAAAACTACAATGAGCAGTTCTTC. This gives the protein CAISPGQNYNEQFF.

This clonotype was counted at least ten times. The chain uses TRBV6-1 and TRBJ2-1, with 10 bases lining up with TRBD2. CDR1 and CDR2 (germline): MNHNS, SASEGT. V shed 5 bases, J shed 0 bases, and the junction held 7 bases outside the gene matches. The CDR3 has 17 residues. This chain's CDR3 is CASSFGTSVSSYNEQFF. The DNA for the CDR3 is TGTGCCAGCAGTTTTGGGACTAGCGTGAGCTCCTACAATGAGCAGTTCTTC.

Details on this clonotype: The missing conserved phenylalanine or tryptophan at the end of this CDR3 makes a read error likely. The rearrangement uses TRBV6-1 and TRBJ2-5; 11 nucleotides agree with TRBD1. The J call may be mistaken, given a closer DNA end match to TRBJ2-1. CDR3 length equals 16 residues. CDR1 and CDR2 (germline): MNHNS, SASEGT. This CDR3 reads CASSDPGDRGEETQFV. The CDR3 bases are TGTGCCAGCAGTGACCCGGGGGACAGGGGGGAAGAGACCCAGTTCGTC.

The CDR3 DNA is TGTGCCAGCAGTTACTCGGGGGGGGAAGGGGCAGAGACCCAGTACTTC. It translates to CASSYSGGEGAETQYF. The J gene is TRBJ2-7, the V gene TRBV6-6; TRBD2 agrees at 7 bases. The J call could be wrong; TRBJ2-5 is a better fit for the DNA end. Germline CDR1 is MNHNY and CDR2 is SVGAGI (reference sequence). The CDR3 runs to 16 residues.

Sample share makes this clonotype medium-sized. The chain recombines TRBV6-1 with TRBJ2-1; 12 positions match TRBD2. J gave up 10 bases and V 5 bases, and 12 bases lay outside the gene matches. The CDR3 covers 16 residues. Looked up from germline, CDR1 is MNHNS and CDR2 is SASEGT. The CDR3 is CASSYSGLAGGGEQFF. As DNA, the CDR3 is TGTGCCAGCAGTTACAGTGGTCTAGCGGGAGGGGGGGAGCAGTTCTTC.

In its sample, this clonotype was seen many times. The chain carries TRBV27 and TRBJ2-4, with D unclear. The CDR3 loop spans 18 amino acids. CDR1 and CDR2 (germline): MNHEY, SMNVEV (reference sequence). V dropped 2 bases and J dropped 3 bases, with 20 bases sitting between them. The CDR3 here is CASSLGSGPKGGKNIQYF. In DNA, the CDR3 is TGTGCCAGCAGTTTAGGATCGGGCCCTAAAGGCGGCAAAAACATTCAGTACTTC.

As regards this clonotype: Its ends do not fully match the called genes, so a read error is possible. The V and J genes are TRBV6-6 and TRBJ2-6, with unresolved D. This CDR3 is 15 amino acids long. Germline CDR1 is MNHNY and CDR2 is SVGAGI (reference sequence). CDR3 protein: CATSYSAASSYEQCF. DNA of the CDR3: TGTGCCACCAGTTACTCGGCAGCTTCGTCCTACGAGCAGTGCTTC.

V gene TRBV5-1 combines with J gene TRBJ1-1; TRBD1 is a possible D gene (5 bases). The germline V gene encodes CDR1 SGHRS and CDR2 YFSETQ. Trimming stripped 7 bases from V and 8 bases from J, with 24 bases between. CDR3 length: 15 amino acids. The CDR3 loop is CASANGGIGDREAFF. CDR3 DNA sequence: TGCGCCAGCGCTAACGGGGGGATAGGGGACCGCGAAGCTTTCTTT.

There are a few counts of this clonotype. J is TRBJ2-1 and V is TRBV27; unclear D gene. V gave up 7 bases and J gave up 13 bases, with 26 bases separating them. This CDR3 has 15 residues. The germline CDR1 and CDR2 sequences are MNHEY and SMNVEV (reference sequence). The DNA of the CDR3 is TGTGCCAGCACCATGCTGGCCAGGATGGAAAACATTCAGTTCTTC. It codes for CASTMLARMENIQFF.

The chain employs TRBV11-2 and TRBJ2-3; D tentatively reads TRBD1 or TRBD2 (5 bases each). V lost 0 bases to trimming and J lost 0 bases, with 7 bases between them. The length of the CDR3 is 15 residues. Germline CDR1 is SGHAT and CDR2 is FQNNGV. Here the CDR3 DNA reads TGTGCCAGCAGCTTAGACGGGGCCAGCACAGATACGCAGTATTTT. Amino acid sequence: CASSLDGASTDTQYF.

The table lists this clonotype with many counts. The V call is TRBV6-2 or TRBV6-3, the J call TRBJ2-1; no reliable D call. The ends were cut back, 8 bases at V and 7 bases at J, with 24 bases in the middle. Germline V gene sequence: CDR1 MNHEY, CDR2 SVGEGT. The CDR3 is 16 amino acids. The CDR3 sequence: CASEYLPGGALNEQFF. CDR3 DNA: TGTGCCAGCGAATACCTTCCGGGCGGCGCGCTGAATGAGCAGTTCTTC.

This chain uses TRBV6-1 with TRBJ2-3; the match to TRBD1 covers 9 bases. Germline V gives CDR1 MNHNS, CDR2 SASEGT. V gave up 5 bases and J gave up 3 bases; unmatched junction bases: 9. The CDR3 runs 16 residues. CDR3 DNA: TGTGCCAGCAGTACCGAACAGGGGGCGTTAACAGATACGCAGTATTTT. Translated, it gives CASSTEQGALTDTQYF.

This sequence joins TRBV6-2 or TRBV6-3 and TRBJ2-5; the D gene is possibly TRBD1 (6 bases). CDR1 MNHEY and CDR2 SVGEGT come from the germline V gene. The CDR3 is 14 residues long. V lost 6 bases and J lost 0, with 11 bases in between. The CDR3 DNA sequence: TGTGCCAGCAGCCCCACAGGGTACCAAGAGACCCAGTACTTC. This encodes CASSPTGYQETQYF.

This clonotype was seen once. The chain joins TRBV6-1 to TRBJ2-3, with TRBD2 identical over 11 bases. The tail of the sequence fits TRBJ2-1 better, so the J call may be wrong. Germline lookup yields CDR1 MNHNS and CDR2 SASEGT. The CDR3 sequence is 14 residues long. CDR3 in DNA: TGTGCCAGCAGGAGGGGACTAGCGGATTACGAGCAGTTCTTC. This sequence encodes CASRRGLADYEQFF.

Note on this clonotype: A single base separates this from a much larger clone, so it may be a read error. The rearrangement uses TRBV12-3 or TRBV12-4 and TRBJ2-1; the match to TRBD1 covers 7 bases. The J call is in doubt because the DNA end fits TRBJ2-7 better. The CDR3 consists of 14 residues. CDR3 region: CARSSGDSSYEQYF. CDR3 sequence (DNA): TGTGCCCGCAGTTCCGGGGACAGCTCCTACGAGCAGTACTTC.

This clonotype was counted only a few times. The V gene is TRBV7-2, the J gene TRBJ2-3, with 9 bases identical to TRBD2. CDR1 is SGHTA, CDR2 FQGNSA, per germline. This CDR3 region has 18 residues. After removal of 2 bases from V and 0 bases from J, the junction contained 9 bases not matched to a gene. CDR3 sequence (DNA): TGTGCCAGCAGCTTACCGCTTTACAGCGGGGGGAGCACAGATACGCAGTATTTT. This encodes CASSLPLYSGGSTDTQYF.

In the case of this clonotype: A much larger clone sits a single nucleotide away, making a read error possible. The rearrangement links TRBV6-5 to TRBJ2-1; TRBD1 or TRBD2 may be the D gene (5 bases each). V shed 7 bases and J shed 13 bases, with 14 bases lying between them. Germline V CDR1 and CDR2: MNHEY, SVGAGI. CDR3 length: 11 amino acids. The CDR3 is CASNTEGFQFF. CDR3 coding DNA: TGTGCCAGCAACACCGAGGGGTTTCAGTTCTTC.

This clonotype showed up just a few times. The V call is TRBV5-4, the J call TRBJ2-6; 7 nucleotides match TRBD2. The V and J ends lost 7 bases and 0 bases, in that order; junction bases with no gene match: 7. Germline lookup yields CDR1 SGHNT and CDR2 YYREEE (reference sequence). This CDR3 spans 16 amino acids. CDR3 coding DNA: TGTGCCAGCGCCTCGGGGGGACCCTCTGGGGCCAACGTCCTGACTTTC. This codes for CASASGGPSGANVLTF. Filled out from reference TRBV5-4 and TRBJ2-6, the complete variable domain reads ETGVTQSPTHLIKTRGQQVTLRCSSQSGHNTVSWYQQALGQGPQFIFQYYREEENGRGNFPPRFSGLQFPNYSSELNVNALELDDSALYLCASASGGPSGANVLTFGAGSRLTVL.

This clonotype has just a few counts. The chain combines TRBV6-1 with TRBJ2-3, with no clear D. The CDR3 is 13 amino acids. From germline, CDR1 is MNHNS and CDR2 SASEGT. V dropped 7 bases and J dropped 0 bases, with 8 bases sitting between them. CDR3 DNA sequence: TGTGCCAGCACTGTGGACAGCACAGATACGCAGTATTTT. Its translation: CASTVDSTDTQYF.

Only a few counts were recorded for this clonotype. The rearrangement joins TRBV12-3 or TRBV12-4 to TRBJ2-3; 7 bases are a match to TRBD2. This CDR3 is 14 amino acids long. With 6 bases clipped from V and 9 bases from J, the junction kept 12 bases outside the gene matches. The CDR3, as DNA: TGTGCCAGCAGCCCATGGACTAGGGACGGCACGCAGTATTTT. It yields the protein CASSPWTRDGTQYF.

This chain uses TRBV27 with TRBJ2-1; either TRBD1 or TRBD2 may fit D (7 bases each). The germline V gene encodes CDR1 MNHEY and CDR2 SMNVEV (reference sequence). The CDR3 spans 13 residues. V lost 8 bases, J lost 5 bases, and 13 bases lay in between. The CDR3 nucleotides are TGTGCCAGCCATGGGAGGGGGCACAATGAGCAGTTCTTC. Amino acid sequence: CASHGRGHNEQFF.

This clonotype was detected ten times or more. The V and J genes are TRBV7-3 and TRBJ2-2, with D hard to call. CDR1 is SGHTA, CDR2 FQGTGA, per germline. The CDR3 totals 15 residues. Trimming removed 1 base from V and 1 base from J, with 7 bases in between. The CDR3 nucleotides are TGTGCCAGCAGCTTAAGTTCCCAGAACACCGGGGAGCTGTTTTTT. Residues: CASSLSSQNTGELFF.

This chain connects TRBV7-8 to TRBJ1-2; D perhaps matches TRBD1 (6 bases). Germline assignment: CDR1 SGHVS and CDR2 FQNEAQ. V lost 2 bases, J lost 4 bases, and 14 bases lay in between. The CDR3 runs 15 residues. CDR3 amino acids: CASSLSIGQFYGYTF. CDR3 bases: TGTGCCAGCAGCTTAAGTATTGGACAGTTCTATGGCTACACCTTC.